The 9 T cell receptor beta chains listed next were all sequenced from one sample in a study of spatial heterogeneity in lung cancer. Stated time point: sample taken at primary tumor resection. For these receptors, no antigen is known. Notes on the study in general: In tumors, expanded intratumoral alpha and beta TCR counts tracked mutation counts.

TCRdb analysed the 5' RACE reads with MiXCR anew, one entry per CDR3 protein. The sample gives some 4,900 distinct CDR3 sequences, less than 15% of which show up once; over 9% is in the top ten. The sequencing used lung tumor tissue, collected at surgery. These receptor sequences come from a female donor with early-stage non-small cell lung cancer.

Ten or more counts support this clonotype. The chain has TRBV6-2 or TRBV6-3 and TRBJ2-1; TRBD1 matches at 8 bases. The ends lost 7 bases at V and 1 base at J; junction bases unmatched: 9. The CDR3 loop spans 16 amino acids. Per germline, CDR1 MNHEY and CDR2 SVGEGT. CDR3 in amino acids: CASTRTGTVSYNEQFF. The CDR3 DNA follows: TGTGCCAGCACTAGGACAGGGACGGTGTCCTACAATGAGCAGTTCTTC.

This chain joins TRBV19 and TRBJ2-7, with 13 bases matching TRBD2. The CDR3 has 15 residues. Germline CDR1 LNHDA, CDR2 SQIVND (reference sequence). V trimming: 6 bases; J trimming: 3 bases; junction bases outside the gene matches: 5. CDR3 amino acids: CASRPTSGGFYEQYF. The DNA of the CDR3 is TGTGCCAGTAGGCCGACTAGCGGGGGGTTCTACGAGCAGTACTTC.

This clonotype was seen repeatedly, ten times or more. The CDR3 DNA follows: TGCGCCAGCAGAGGCCAGGACAATTCACCCCTCCACTTT. This encodes CASRGQDNSPLHF. The chain recombines TRBV23-1 with TRBJ1-6; no definite D call. TRBV23-1 is given ORF status, its function remaining uncertain. CDR3 size: 13 residues. Between the trimmed V and J ends, which lost 6 bases and 7 bases, there was a span of 10 bases.

In its sample, this clonotype was seen a few times. This sequence joins TRBV10-3 and TRBJ2-3; 12 bases align to TRBD1. Trimming at V came to 6 bases and at J to 4 bases, leaving 5 bases not matched to a gene. The length of the CDR3 is 15 residues. Germline CDR1 and CDR2: ENHRY and SYGVKD. CDR3 protein: CAIRPGQGAADTQYF. As DNA, the CDR3 is TGTGCCATCAGACCGGGACAGGGGGCTGCAGATACGCAGTATTTT.

The CDR3, as DNA: TGTGCCAGCAGCCATTCCACAGCGAACACTGAAGCTTTCTTT. Its translation is CASSHSTANTEAFF. This rearrangement joins TRBV3-1 to TRBJ1-1; D remains unclear. Trimming took 3 bases from V and 1 from J, leaving 9 bases between them. CDR3 size: 14 residues. CDR1 is LGHDT and CDR2 is YNNKEL in the germline V gene (reference sequence).

Sample share makes this clonotype medium-sized. The chain couples TRBV3-1 to TRBJ1-2; 10 bases are shared with TRBD1. The V gene end was trimmed by 3 bases and the J gene end by 6 bases; junction bases not matched to a gene: 4. Germline V gene sequence: CDR1 LGHDT, CDR2 YNNKEL (reference sequence). The CDR3 consists of 14 residues. CDR3 DNA: TGTGCCAGCAGCCACCGGGACAGGGGTGATGGCTACACCTTC. This codes for CASSHRDRGDGYTF.

This clonotype was detected many times. The J gene is TRBJ2-3, the V gene TRBV28; D gene ambiguous. The V gene lost 2 bases and the J gene lost 6 bases, with 3 bases spanning the gap. This CDR3 has 11 residues. Germline V gene data show CDR1 as MDHEN and CDR2 as SYDVKM. The CDR3 protein is CASSLMDTQYF. DNA of the CDR3: TGTGCCAGCAGTTTAATGGATACGCAGTATTTT.

This clonotype is deemed medium-sized. The chain combines TRBV2 with TRBJ1-1, with a possible D match to TRBD1 (5 bases). CDR3 length equals 18 residues. V was clipped by 6 bases and J by 6 bases, with 29 bases between them. Germline V gene sequence: CDR1 SNHLY, CDR2 FYNNEI. This CDR3 is CASSATTPRRLGAPEAFF. CDR3 coding DNA: TGTGCCAGCAGCGCTACCACCCCCCGGCGCCTCGGGGCCCCTGAAGCTTTCTTT.

This clonotype was seen at least ten times. This may come from a read error, since a much larger clone is one base off. This sequence joins TRBV6-6 and TRBJ1-1; 8 bases match TRBD1. CDR1 and CDR2 from the germline V gene are MNHNY and SVGAGI (reference sequence). CDR3 length: 16 amino acids. This chain's CDR3 is CVSSNNPGTGNTEAFF. CDR3 nucleotides: TGTGTCAGCAGTAACAATCCCGGGACAGGGAACACTGAAGCTTTCTTT.